What follows are 21 T cell receptor beta chains derived from one specimen sequenced in a study of T-cell memory formation after mild COVID-19. TCRdb reprocessed the 5' RACE reads with MiXCR, giving one entry per CDR3 protein. The data show fewer than 450,000 distinct CDR3 sequences, roughly 21% seen once. Sample: PBMCs or a T cell subset sorted from them (not recorded which). The receptors derive from an adult woman who had mild COVID-19 (a few samples of this study predate the infection). Cell type and time point are not known.

The rearrangement uses TRBV4-2 and TRBJ1-5; D uncertain. Trimming cost V 1 base and J 5 bases, with 6 bases left between them. CDR1 is LGHNA and CDR2 is YNFKEQ in the germline V gene. The CDR3 extends over 13 amino acids. CDR3 loop: CASSQVVDQPQHF. DNA for the CDR3: TGTGCCAGCAGCCAAGTGGTCGATCAGCCCCAGCATTTT.

At least ten counts were recorded for this clonotype. V usage is TRBV12-3 or TRBV12-4 and J usage is TRBJ1-2; the D gene is possibly TRBD1 (5 bases). Trimming left V 7 bases short and J 5 bases short, with 14 bases between. The CDR3 extends over 13 amino acids. CDR3 in amino acids: CASNFFQGYGYTF. DNA of the CDR3: TGTGCCAGCAACTTTTTCCAGGGTTATGGCTACACCTTC.

A few counts support this clonotype. The chain is built from TRBV12-3 or TRBV12-4 and TRBJ1-1; D may be TRBD1 (5 bases). Trimming removed 5 bases at V and 6 bases at J, with 13 bases between. This CDR3 region has 13 residues. The CDR3 coding sequence is TGTGCCAGCAGTATGGCCCTGGGGGCTGAAGCTTTCTTT. Translated: CASSMALGAEAFF.

This clonotype was seen only a few times. J is TRBJ2-7 and V is TRBV7-6; the match to TRBD1 covers 8 bases. V lost 3 bases, J lost 4 bases, and 8 bases stayed unmatched. The CDR3 length is 15 residues. Germline assignment: CDR1 SGHVS and CDR2 FNYEAQ. CDR3 DNA sequence: TGTGCCAGCAGCTTGGGGGACAGGTCGACGTACGAGCAGTACTTC. This encodes CASSLGDRSTYEQYF.

The rearrangement uses TRBV20-1 and TRBJ2-7; 7 nucleotides agree with TRBD2. The CDR3 runs 16 residues. The junction had 14 bases not matched to a gene; V was cut back by 1 base and J by 5 bases. Germline lookup yields CDR1 DFQATT and CDR2 SNEGSKA (reference sequence). This CDR3 is CSARAHDTGGIHEQYF. In DNA form, the CDR3 reads TGCAGTGCTAGAGCCCACGATACGGGGGGTATCCACGAGCAGTACTTC.

The chain carries TRBV10-3 and TRBJ2-5; 7 bases are shared with TRBD2. Germline V gives CDR1 ENHRY, CDR2 SYGVKD. V trimming: 2 bases; J trimming: 5 bases; junction bases outside the gene matches: 11. The CDR3 totals 16 residues. The DNA of the CDR3 is TGTGCCATCAGTGAGCGAGGTCTAGCGGCAGGGGAGACCCAGTACTTC. Amino acid sequence: CAISERGLAAGETQYF.

The genes are TRBV5-1 and TRBJ1-5; D is unresolved. The CDR3 has 14 residues. V was pared by 1 base and J by 3 bases, with 8 bases between. The V gene's germline CDR1 is SGHRS and CDR2 YFSETQ. DNA of the CDR3: TGCGCCAGCAGCTTGCAGGACTTCAATCAGCCCCAGCATTTT. It is translated as CASSLQDFNQPQHF. The full variable domain, completed using reference TRBV5-1 and TRBJ1-5, is KAGVTQTPRYLIKTRGQQVTLSCSPISGHRSVSWYQQTPGQGLQFLFEYFSETQRNKGNFPGRFSGRQFSNSRSEMNVSTLELGDSALYLCASSLQDFNQPQHFGDGTRLSIL.

V and J are TRBV25-1 and TRBJ2-1; a possible D gene is TRBD1 (5 bases). The CDR3 has 11 amino acids. Germline V gives CDR1 MGHDK, CDR2 SYGVNS. V was clipped by 8 bases and J by 8 bases, with 10 bases between them. The CDR3 DNA sequence: TGTGCCAGCCGACAGTTCGATGAGCAGTTCTTC. This translates into CASRQFDEQFF.

This clonotype was recorded a few times. This chain uses TRBV12-3 or TRBV12-4 with TRBJ2-3; 9 bases agree with TRBD2. This CDR3 contains 15 residues. The J segment lost 6 bases and the V segment lost 1 base, leaving 5 bases of the junction unmatched. DNA for the CDR3: TGTGCCAGCAGTTTAGGACTAGCGGTGGGGGATACGCAGTATTTT. It yields the protein CASSLGLAVGDTQYF.

This clonotype was seen more than once but under ten times. DNA of the CDR3: TGCAGTGCTAATATAGCGGGAGCTGGGGGCAATGAGCAGTTCTTC. This gives the protein CSANIAGAGGNEQFF. This chain connects TRBV20-1 to TRBJ2-1; TRBD2 matches at 9 bases. The junction had 10 bases not matched to a gene; V was cut back by 4 bases and J by 6 bases. The germline gives CDR1 DFQATT, CDR2 SNEGSKA (reference sequence). The CDR3 covers 15 residues.

V and J are TRBV5-1 and TRBJ2-2, with D hard to call. Deletions cut 7 bases from V and 2 bases from J, with 6 bases between. Germline V gives CDR1 SGHRS, CDR2 YFSETQ. This CDR3 has 12 residues. The CDR3 loop reads CASGYNTGELFF. The CDR3 nucleotides are TGCGCCAGCGGCTATAACACCGGGGAGCTGTTTTTT.

This clonotype was detected only a few times. V usage is TRBV5-1 and J usage is TRBJ1-2, with 7 bases matching TRBD1. The germline CDR1 and CDR2 sequences are SGHRS and YFSETQ. There are 16 residues in the CDR3. The junction had 10 bases not matched to a gene; V was cut back by 1 base and J by 4 bases. The CDR3 loop reads CASSLTGASGSYGYTF. The DNA of the CDR3 is TGCGCCAGCAGCTTGACAGGGGCCTCCGGAAGCTATGGCTACACCTTC.

The chain joins TRBV27 to TRBJ2-7, with TRBD2 matching over 10 bases. V was clipped by 2 bases and J by 2 bases; unmatched bases: 0. The CDR3 has 14 amino acids. The germline V gene has CDR1 MNHEY and CDR2 SMNVEV (reference sequence). This chain's CDR3 is CASSLTSGAYEQYF. The CDR3 DNA is TGTGCCAGCAGTTTAACTAGCGGGGCCTACGAGCAGTACTTC.

This chain links TRBV24-1 with TRBJ2-6, with 7 bases that match TRBD1. After removal of 4 bases from V and 4 bases from J, the junction contained 6 bases not matched to a gene. CDR1 and CDR2 from the germline V gene are KGHDR and SFDVKD. CDR3 length: 16 residues. CDR3 loop: CATSDPGGRGANVLTF. The CDR3 bases are TGTGCCACCAGTGACCCAGGGGGAAGGGGGGCCAACGTCCTGACTTTC.

This clonotype was counted between two and nine times. This rearrangement joins TRBV4-3 to TRBJ2-5; TRBD2 matches 12 bases. Trimming cost V 0 bases and J 4 bases; bases outside gene matches: 9. Germline-derived CDR1 and CDR2 are LGHNA and YSLEER. This CDR3 has 18 residues. DNA of the CDR3: TGCGCCAGCAGCCAAGAAGGCCCGACTAGCGGGAGTGGAGAGACCCAGTACTTC. As protein: CASSQEGPTSGSGETQYF.

V usage is TRBV28 and J usage is TRBJ2-5; 7 bases are shared with TRBD1. In germline, CDR1 is MDHEN, CDR2 SYDVKM. Losses at the gene ends were 6 bases for V and 5 bases for J; bases not matched to a gene: 12. CDR3 length: 15 amino acids. In DNA, the CDR3 is TGTGCCAGCAGAGCGAGGGGGCGAAGGGTGGAGACCCAGTACTTC. It translates to CASRARGRRVETQYF.

This clonotype was detected many times. This chain joins TRBV7-3 and TRBJ2-2; TRBD1 aligns across 8 bases. V shed 2 bases, J shed 1 base, and the junction held 3 bases outside the gene matches. This CDR3 has 16 amino acids. Germline V gene lookup returns CDR1 SGHTA and CDR2 FQGTGA. CDR3 in DNA: TGTGCCAGCAGCTTAGGCGGACAGGGGAACACCGGGGAGCTGTTTTTT. This translates into CASSLGGQGNTGELFF. The entire variable domain, with the rest obtained from reference TRBV7-3 and TRBJ2-2, is as follows: GAGVSQTPSNKVTEKGKYVELRCDPISGHTALYWYRQSLGQGPEFLIYFQGTGAADDSGLPNDRFFAVRPEGSVSTLKIQRTERGDSAVYLCASSLGGQGNTGELFFGEGSRLTVL.

CDR3 coding DNA: TGTGCCAGCAGCCCAACGGGACAGGTTAACACTGAAGCTTTCTTT. Translation gives CASSPTGQVNTEAFF. The rearrangement uses TRBV11-3 and TRBJ1-1, with 8 nucleotides matching TRBD1. Germline CDR1 reads SGHNT; CDR2 reads YENEEA. With V trimmed by 5 bases and J by 2 bases, 7 bases remained unmatched. The CDR3 has 15 residues.

The gene calls are TRBV6-2 or TRBV6-3 and TRBJ2-5; the D gene is possibly TRBD2 (5 bases). Germline V gene data show CDR1 as MNHEY and CDR2 as SVGEGT. The CDR3 length is 14 residues. The V gene lost 6 bases and the J gene lost 5 bases, with 16 bases spanning the gap. As DNA, the CDR3 is TGTGCCAGCAGAGATGGCGGGCCGAGGGAGACCCAGTACTTC. This gives the protein CASRDGGPRETQYF.

This chain links TRBV12-3 or TRBV12-4 with TRBJ2-2; D remains ambiguous. Trimming pared 1 base from V and 8 bases from J, leaving 11 bases between. CDR3 length equals 14 residues. This chain's CDR3 is CASSLGVWEGELFF. CDR3 DNA: TGTGCCAGCAGTTTAGGGGTCTGGGAAGGGGAGCTGTTTTTT.

The chain combines TRBV7-9 with TRBJ2-1, with D perhaps assigned TRBD1 or TRBD2 (5 bases each). The CDR3 is 14 amino acids. Deletions cut 5 bases from V and 12 bases from J, with 20 bases between. Germline CDR1 SEHNR, CDR2 FQNEAQ (reference sequence). DNA for the CDR3: TGTGCCAGCAGCCAGTCGTCGGGGCGGCACACGCAGTTCTTC. Amino acids: CASSQSSGRHTQFF.